The 25 T cell receptor beta chains in this list originate from one sample, sequenced in a study of a mutant IDH1 vaccine in newly diagnosed glioma. Assay: immunoSEQ multiplex PCR; the TCRdb copy retains only in-frame clones and omits some. The table records about 60,000 clones, 80% to 90% of them present only once. Time point described: week 35, safety follow-up. Every vaccination contained 300 ug of the mutant IDH1 20-mer peptide and was paired with topical imiquimod. No cognate antigen is known for these TCRs. The sample here was PBMCs, taken from a glioma patient whose treatment included an IDH1 peptide vaccine. Receptor source: a man aged 40-49 years with glioma.

This clone was counted once. The chain links TRBV5-5 to TRBJ1-5; tentatively, D is TRBD1 (5 bases). CDR1 and CDR2 from the germline V gene are SGHKS and YYEKEE (reference sequence). V was cut by 5 bases and J by 2 bases, with 11 bases left in between. The CDR3 has 14 residues. In nucleotides, the CDR3 is TGTGCCAGCAGTACCCAGGGAGGCAATCAGCCCCAGCATTTT. Protein product: CASSTQGGNQPQHF.

The chain has TRBV5-1 and TRBJ2-3; maybe TRBD2 (6 bases). The V gene's germline CDR1 is SGHRS and CDR2 YFSETQ. V was pared by 4 bases and J by 8 bases, with 17 bases between. This CDR3 contains 14 residues. CDR3 nucleotide sequence: TGCGCCAGCAGCCCGGGGACTCCCTTGGGTACGCAGTATTTT. It translates to CASSPGTPLGTQYF.

The gene calls are TRBV19 and TRBJ1-2; D possibly corresponds to TRBD1 (5 bases). V lost 4 bases to trimming and J lost 5 bases, with 17 bases between them. This CDR3 region has 15 residues. The V gene's germline CDR1 is LNHDA and CDR2 SQIVND (reference sequence). The CDR3 DNA is TGTGCCAGTAGTACAAGACAGAGCCAGACTTATGGCTACACCTTC. Protein product: CASSTRQSQTYGYTF.

The chain has TRBV21-1 and TRBJ2-7; TRBD1, the table's D call, lacks a check against the DNA. TRBV21-1 is flagged as a pseudogene. The CDR3 spans 15 residues. For the CDR3, the DNA is TGTGCCAGCAGCACGCCCTCGGACAGGAAGAACGAGCAGTACTTC. It yields the protein CASSTPSDRKNEQYF.

The CDR3 protein is CASRRDNSNQPQHF. Written as DNA, the CDR3 is TGCGCCAGCAGACGGGACAACAGCAATCAGCCCCAGCATTTT. The chain couples TRBV5-1 to TRBJ1-5, with a tentative D call TRBD1 (6 bases). Per germline, CDR1 SGHRS and CDR2 YFSETQ. The V gene lost 5 bases and the J gene lost 1 base, with 10 bases spanning the gap. CDR3 length: 14 amino acids.

This clone has a single count. The V and J genes are TRBV7-2 and TRBJ1-2; D might be TRBD1 (6 bases). This CDR3 contains 13 residues. CDR1 and CDR2 (germline): SGHTA, FQGNSA. V dropped 4 bases and J dropped 8 bases, with 14 bases sitting between them. CDR3 nucleotides: TGTGCCAGCAGCTCAGGGGAGGGAAGAGGCTACACCTTC. Translated: CASSSGEGRGYTF.

The chain joins TRBV7-9 to TRBJ2-3; D could derive from TRBD1 or TRBD2 (5 bases each). This CDR3 comprises 17 residues. The germline gives CDR1 SEHNR, CDR2 FQNEAQ (reference sequence). The V and J ends lost 3 bases and 6 bases respectively, with 22 bases between them. The CDR3 DNA is TGTGCCAGCAGCTTCCAGGATTGGGACCAAGAGTCCGATACGCAGTATTTT. Its translation: CASSFQDWDQESDTQYF.

This clone turned up a few times. The chain has TRBV28 and TRBJ1-4; D remains ambiguous. Germline V gene lookup returns CDR1 MDHEN and CDR2 SYDVKM. V was trimmed by 2 bases and J by 5 bases, leaving 9 bases between them. The CDR3 spans 14 residues. The CDR3 loop reads CASSLGVRNEKLFF. In nucleotides, the CDR3 is TGTGCCAGCAGTTTAGGCGTACGAAATGAAAAACTGTTTTTT.

The chain recombines TRBV10-2 with TRBJ2-7, with D tentatively TRBD1 (6 bases). The CDR3 runs 13 residues. V lost 4 bases and J lost 6, with 13 bases in between. Germline CDR1 reads WSHSY; CDR2 reads SAAADI. DNA of the CDR3: TGCGCCAGCAGTGGAGCAGGGGTGGGCGAGCAGTACTTC. It is translated as CASSGAGVGEQYF.

V is TRBV6-1 and J is TRBJ1-5, with D tentatively TRBD1 (6 bases). The CDR3 has 12 residues. Trimming stripped 8 bases from V and 3 bases from J, with 8 bases between. Germline lookup yields CDR1 MNHNS and CDR2 SASEGT. The CDR3 spells CASRDTNQPQHF. The CDR3 coding sequence is TGTGCCAGCCGGGACACCAATCAGCCCCAGCATTTT.

The J gene is TRBJ2-7, the V gene TRBV7-9; D might be TRBD1 or TRBD2, each matching 7 bases. The CDR3 is 13 residues long. Germline V gene sequence: CDR1 SEHNR, CDR2 FQNEAQ (reference sequence). V lost 6 bases and J 6 bases, leaving 15 bases between the germline ends. This CDR3 is CASRRGTASEQYF. The CDR3 DNA sequence: TGTGCCAGCAGGCGGGGGACAGCGTCCGAGCAGTACTTC.

The chain carries TRBV6-6 and TRBJ2-3; 7 bases align to TRBD2. The CDR3 runs to 15 residues. Per germline, CDR1 MNHNY and CDR2 SVGAGI (reference sequence). The V and J ends lost 6 bases and 7 bases, in that order; junction bases with no gene match: 13. The CDR3 sequence is CASSSIGGGSNTQYF. The CDR3 nucleotides are TGTGCCAGCAGCTCCATTGGAGGCGGGAGCAATACGCAGTATTTT.

The chain joins TRBV25-1 to TRBJ2-1; possibly TRBD2 for D (6 bases). Germline V CDR1 and CDR2: MGHDK, SYGVNS. Trimming pared 7 bases from V and 9 bases from J, leaving 13 bases between. This CDR3 has 12 amino acids. CDR3 in amino acids: CASTRGGGEQFF. In nucleotides, the CDR3 is TGTGCCAGCACCCGGGGAGGAGGTGAGCAGTTCTTC. The variable domain in full, completed from reference TRBV25-1 and TRBJ2-1, reads EADIYQTPRYLVIGTGKKITLECSQTMGHDKMYWYQQDPGMELHLIHYSYGVNSTEKGDLSSESTVSRIRTEHFPLTLESARPSHTSQYLCASTRGGGEQFFGPGTRLTVL.

V is TRBV5-6 and J is TRBJ2-7; perhaps D is TRBD1 or TRBD2 (6 bases each). Trimming left V 2 bases short and J 3 bases short, with 12 bases between. CDR1 is SGHDT, CDR2 YYEEEE, per germline. CDR3 length: 14 residues. The chain's CDR3 is CASSFGGGGYEQYF. DNA of the CDR3: TGTGCCAGCAGCTTTGGAGGGGGTGGCTACGAGCAGTACTTC. Full variable domain (outside the CDR3, taken from reference TRBV5-6 and TRBJ2-7): DAGVTQSPTHLIKTRGQQVTLRCSPKSGHDTVSWYQQALGQGPQFIFQYYEEEERQRGNFPDRFSGHQFPNYSSELNVNALLLGDSALYLCASSFGGGGYEQYFGPGTRLTVT.

V usage is TRBV7-8 and J usage is TRBJ1-1; 9 bases align to TRBD1. This CDR3 has 14 residues. The V and J ends lost 5 bases and 1 base, in that order; junction bases with no gene match: 2. Germline V gene sequence: CDR1 SGHVS, CDR2 FQNEAQ. CDR3 loop: CASSGQGWNTEAFF. The DNA of the CDR3 is TGTGCCAGCAGCGGACAGGGGTGGAACACTGAAGCTTTCTTT.

The chain couples TRBV25-1 to TRBJ2-7; the D gene is possibly TRBD2 (6 bases). CDR1 and CDR2 (germline): MGHDK, SYGVNS. This CDR3 is 15 amino acids long. V lost 3 bases and J 0 bases, leaving 12 bases between the germline ends. The CDR3 sequence is CASSDNGGGSYEQYF. The DNA for the CDR3 is TGTGCCAGCAGTGACAATGGGGGAGGCTCCTACGAGCAGTACTTC.

The chain carries TRBV7-9 and TRBJ1-1; D not certain. V gave up 4 bases and J gave up 0 bases, with 12 bases separating them. CDR1 and CDR2 from the germline V gene are SEHNR and FQNEAQ (reference sequence). The CDR3 sequence is 15 residues long. This CDR3 is CASSWTTSMNTEAFF. The DNA of the CDR3 is TGTGCCAGCAGCTGGACTACTTCTATGAACACTGAAGCTTTCTTT.

This clone was observed a handful of times. The chain has TRBV5-1 and TRBJ2-3; 9 nucleotides match TRBD2. Germline V lookup: CDR1 SGHRS, CDR2 YFSETQ. The CDR3 runs to 14 residues. Trimming cost V 4 bases and J 10 bases; bases outside gene matches: 10. The CDR3 loop reads CASSPQPTSGPQYF. The CDR3 DNA reads as TGCGCCAGCAGCCCCCAACCGACTAGCGGACCGCAGTATTTT.

The chain recombines TRBV2 with TRBJ1-5, with a possible D match to TRBD1 (5 bases). CDR1 and CDR2 from the germline V gene are SNHLY and FYNNEI. Trimming stripped 8 bases from V and 3 bases from J, with 17 bases between. The CDR3 has 15 amino acids. The CDR3 loop is CASGTGRVSNQPQHF. CDR3 DNA sequence: TGTGCCAGCGGTACCGGCAGGGTGTCCAATCAGCCCCAGCATTTT.

This chain uses TRBV19 with TRBJ2-7; 9 bases line up with TRBD1. V shed 5 bases, J shed 7 bases, and the junction held 6 bases outside the gene matches. In germline, CDR1 is LNHDA, CDR2 SQIVND (reference sequence). The CDR3 totals 13 residues. This CDR3 is CASSGTGIGEQYF. The DNA of the CDR3 is TGTGCCAGTAGTGGGACAGGGATAGGGGAGCAGTACTTC.

The chain combines TRBV19 with TRBJ1-1; 8 bases fit TRBD1. The CDR3 runs 14 residues. After removal of 6 bases from V and 5 bases from J, the junction contained 8 bases not matched to a gene. The germline gives CDR1 LNHDA, CDR2 SQIVND (reference sequence). As DNA, the CDR3 is TGTGCCAGTAGGATCCAGGGGGCGTATACTGAAGCTTTCTTT. Translated: CASRIQGAYTEAFF.

The chain uses TRBV5-6 and TRBJ1-5; tentative D call: TRBD1 (6 bases). In germline, CDR1 is SGHDT, CDR2 YYEEEE. The CDR3 loop spans 14 amino acids. Trimming pared 1 base from V and 3 bases from J, leaving 8 bases between. Written as DNA, the CDR3 is TGTGCCAGCAGCTTGCGGGGGGCCAATCAGCCCCAGCATTTT. Translation gives CASSLRGANQPQHF.

V is TRBV5-6 and J is TRBJ2-6; tentatively, D is TRBD2 (6 bases). Germline loops: CDR1 SGHDT, CDR2 YYEEEE. The CDR3 is 14 amino acids. Trimming removed 4 bases from V and 4 bases from J, with 9 bases in between. The DNA for the CDR3 is TGTGCCAGCAGCGGGGGGTCCGGGGCCAACGTCCTGACTTTC. The encoded protein is CASSGGSGANVLTF.

This clone occurred once. This chain connects TRBV6-5 to TRBJ2-7; possible D gene TRBD2, 5 bases. The CDR3 spans 15 residues. Trimming left V 5 bases short and J 4 bases short, with 18 bases between. Germline CDR1 and CDR2: MNHEY and SVGAGI. The CDR3 DNA sequence: TGTGCCAGCAGTGCAGAGGGCCCTCGTCTGTACGAGCAGTACTTC. This translates into CASSAEGPRLYEQYF.

The chain links TRBV6-1 to TRBJ2-7; D possibly corresponds to TRBD2 (6 bases). Trimming cost V 2 bases and J 4 bases, with 15 bases left between them. This CDR3 is 15 amino acids long. CDR1 and CDR2 (germline): MNHNS, SASEGT. CDR3 amino acids: CASSEYGGSFYEQYF. The CDR3 DNA follows: TGTGCCAGCAGTGAATATGGGGGGTCTTTTTACGAGCAGTACTTC.